This passage covers 9 T cell receptor beta chains from one sample sequenced in a study of shared clonotypes between healthy human individuals. Some clones are missing from TCRdb's copy, which holds only in-frame ones; the method was immunoSEQ multiplex PCR. The table includes about 490,000 clones, 76% detected once. The material sequenced was PBMCs. These receptors all stem from a woman aged 40 to 50 in good health. Some clones in this sample may be carry-over from other donors' samples.

The chain links TRBV5-1 to TRBJ2-3; D is uncertain. The V and J ends lost 4 bases and 2 bases respectively, with 8 bases between them. Germline V gene sequence: CDR1 SGHRS, CDR2 YFSETQ. The CDR3 is 13 amino acids. CDR3 sequence reads: CASSPIPTDTQYF. DNA of the CDR3: TGCGCCAGCAGCCCGATCCCCACAGATACGCAGTATTTT. The complete variable domain, with remaining parts taken from reference TRBV5-1 and TRBJ2-3, reads KAGVTQTPRYLIKTRGQQVTLSCSPISGHRSVSWYQQTPGQGLQFLFEYFSETQRNKGNFPGRFSGRQFSNSRSEMNVSTLELGDSALYLCASSPIPTDTQYFGPGTRLTVL.

This clone has only a few counts. V is TRBV4-2 and J is TRBJ2-7; 12 bases align to TRBD2. There are 16 residues in the CDR3. Germline V gene data show CDR1 as LGHNA and CDR2 as YNFKEQ. The V gene end was trimmed by 1 base and the J gene end by 6 bases; junction bases not matched to a gene: 7. CDR3 bases: TGTGCCAGCAGCCAAGCGCTAGCGGGAGGGAGTCCCGAGCAGTACTTC. Translated: CASSQALAGGSPEQYF.

This clone was found many times. Different DNA sequences within this sample yield the same CDR3. This chain connects TRBV19 to TRBJ1-1, with a possible D match to TRBD1 (5 bases). The V gene lost 3 bases and the J gene lost 5 bases, with 7 bases spanning the gap. This CDR3 spans 12 amino acids. The germline V gene has CDR1 LNHDA and CDR2 SQIVND (reference sequence). In nucleotides, the CDR3 is TGTGCCAGTAGTATGTGGGGGACTGAAGCTTTCTTT. This codes for CASSMWGTEAFF.

This clone has a single count. The chain recombines TRBV9 with TRBJ2-1; a weak D match, TRBD1 (6 bases). This CDR3 is built from 14 residues. Germline assignment: CDR1 SGDLS and CDR2 YYNGEE. The germline V and J ends were trimmed by 8 bases and 3 bases, with 15 bases remaining between them. CDR3 in DNA: TGTGCCAGTCAACAGGGTCTCGGCTACAATGAGCAGTTCTTC. Its translation is CASQQGLGYNEQFF. The full variable domain, with the rest looked up from reference TRBV9 and TRBJ2-1, is DSGVTQTPKHLITATGQRVTLRCSPRSGDLSVYWYQQSLDQGLQFLIQYYNGEERAKGNILERFSAQQFPDLHSELNLSSLELGDSALYFCASQQGLGYNEQFFGPGTRLTVL.

The chain links TRBV9 to TRBJ2-1; 10 bases fit TRBD2. The CDR3 covers 13 residues. V gave up 3 bases and J gave up 9 bases; unmatched junction bases: 3. In germline, CDR1 is SGDLS, CDR2 YYNGEE. CDR3 in amino acids: CASSATSGVEQFF. CDR3 sequence (DNA): TGTGCCAGCAGCGCTACTAGCGGGGTTGAGCAGTTCTTC.

V is TRBV28 and J is TRBJ2-1; 7 nucleotides match TRBD2. Per germline, CDR1 MDHEN and CDR2 SYDVKM. This CDR3 comprises 12 residues. J lost 6 bases, V lost 8 bases, and 4 bases had no gene match. As DNA, the CDR3 is TGTGCCAGCCGGGACTACTCCAATGAGCAGTTCTTC. Protein product: CASRDYSNEQFF.

The chain recombines TRBV7-8 with TRBJ2-2; no definite D call. This CDR3 is 18 amino acids long. Germline values: CDR1 SGHVS, CDR2 FQNEAQ. Trimming took off 5 bases at V and 5 bases at J, with 24 bases between the two ends. The DNA of the CDR3 is TGTGCCAGCAGCCAAATAGGTGATGCGGAGCTTCCTACCGGGGAGCTGTTTTTT. The encoded protein is CASSQIGDAELPTGELFF.

In regard to this clone: The sample contains more than one DNA sequence encoding this CDR3. The chain couples TRBV10-3 to TRBJ1-1; TRBD1 matches 7 bases. CDR1 ENHRY and CDR2 SYGVKD come from the germline V gene. After removal of 2 bases from V and 4 bases from J, the junction contained 4 bases not matched to a gene. The CDR3 spans 14 residues. CDR3 protein: CAISEGQAGTEAFF. Here the CDR3 DNA reads TGTGCCATCAGTGAGGGACAGGCGGGCACTGAAGCTTTCTTT.

V is TRBV6-6 and J is TRBJ2-2, with TRBD1 matching over 8 bases. V lost 5 bases and J lost 4; bases outside the gene matches: 6. Germline CDR1 reads MNHNY; CDR2 reads SVGAGI (reference sequence). CDR3 length: 15 residues. CDR3 sequence reads: CASSSGQGRTGELFF. The CDR3 nucleotides read TGTGCCAGCAGTAGCGGACAGGGACGCACCGGGGAGCTGTTTTTT.